This T cell receptor (beta chain) is from a study of T cell repertoires in cytomegalovirus infection. Study as a whole: Researchers turned to recently identified HLA-C-restricted CMV epitopes as well as well-studied HLA-B-restricted ones. Study findings and constraints: Across the ex vivo response, the dominant clonotypes were HLA-C-restricted CMV-specific TCR beta clonotypes.

The germline V gene has CDR1 SEHNR and CDR2 FQNEAQ (reference sequence). The CDR3 spans 14 residues. V gave up 7 bases and J gave up 3 bases, with 15 bases separating them. Notes on this clonotype: Its cognate antigen is unknown.

MiXCR, run by TCRdb on the reads, gives a single entry per CDR3 protein. The table lists around 800,000 distinct CDR3 sequences, 32% of them singletons. The rearrangement joins TRBV7-9 to TRBJ2-5, with D possibly TRBD1 on 5 matching bases. The sequence came from a human donor in good health (CMV status not recorded). Some clones in this sample may be carry-over from other donors' samples. Sequenced here: cultured CD8+ T cells from PBMCs, sampled from culture after CMV antigen stimulation. In DNA form, the CDR3 reads TGTGCCAGCATCCAAACAGGTTCTAAAGAGACCCAGTACTTC. Its translation is CASIQTGSKETQYF.